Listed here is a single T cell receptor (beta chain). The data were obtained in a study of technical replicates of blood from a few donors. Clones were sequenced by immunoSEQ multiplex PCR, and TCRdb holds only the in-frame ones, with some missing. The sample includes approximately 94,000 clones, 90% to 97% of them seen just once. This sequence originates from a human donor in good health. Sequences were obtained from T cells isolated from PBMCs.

CDR3 in amino acids: CASSSGQGLSDTQYF. CDR3 in DNA: TGTGCCAGCAGCTCGGGACAGGGCTTATCGGATACGCAGTATTTT. The rearrangement uses TRBV9 and TRBJ2-3; 9 nucleotides align to TRBD1. The CDR3 has 15 amino acids. V lost 4 bases and J lost 6; bases outside the gene matches: 9. The germline CDR1 and CDR2 sequences are SGDLS and YYNGEE.